This T cell receptor (beta chain) was captured in a study of Tregs in tolerant kidney transplant recipients. About the research overall: Recipients received nonmyeloablative bone marrow transplants from related graft donors, with transient mixed chimerism. Study conclusions and caveats: Donor-specific Treg expansion exceeded global Treg expansion in tolerant patients, suggesting antigen drive.

The germline CDR1 and CDR2 sequences are MNHEY and SVGEGT. The CDR3 has 15 amino acids. With V trimmed by 6 bases and J by 4 bases, 8 bases remained unmatched. Data came from immunoSEQ multiplex PCR; TCRdb stores just in-frame clones and leaves some out. Reported are 25,000 to 35,000 clones; the ten largest clones contain 6.5% to 8%. With respect to this clone: The antigen is unknown. The CDR3 end falls 3 residues outside the read, so it is completed with the germline J gene.

J is TRBJ2-1 and V is TRBV6-2 or TRBV6-3; TRBD1 aligns across 8 bases. Sequencing used CD8+ T cells from blood, obtained before the transplant. The clonotype comes from a human donor who received a combined kidney and bone marrow transplant. Here the CDR3 reads CASRLTGDPYNEQFF. Incomplete CDR3 DNA: TGTGCCAGCAGATTGACAGGGGACCCTTACAATGAG.